The rows below give T cell receptor beta chains drawn from one sample of a study of regulatory T cells in long-lasting Graves disease. TCRdb reprocessed the multiplex PCR reads via MiXCR and lists one record per CDR3 protein. Of hundreds of thousands of distinct CDR3 sequences listed, roughly 13% are singletons. In addition, the sample was reused for a study of T cells in Graves' hyperthyroidism and ophthalmopathy.

The sample was peripheral blood mononuclear cells (PBMCs), taken at new diagnosis, from a patient treated with antithyroid drugs. The receptors were sampled from a man aged 25 to 45 with Graves disease. The CDR3 runs from the conserved cysteine through the conserved F or W. The D gene is left open where the match is weak. The listing skips clone size in some rows; elsewhere it reads once, few, many or a size class.

cdr3_length | d_call | j_call | clone_size | v_call | cdr3_aa | cdr3_nt
16 | - | TRBJ1-2 | many | TRBV29-1 | CSALLVSTGTRYGYTF | TGCAGCGCCCTGCTTGTTTCCACCGGGACTCGATATGGCTACACCTTC
14 | - | TRBJ1-2 | - | TRBV29-1 | CSVEYVTDFGGYTF | TGCAGCGTTGAATACGTGACGGACTTTGGGGGCTACACCTTC
14 | - | TRBJ2-1 | - | TRBV5-6 | CASSSRQVSNEQFF | TGTGCCAGCAGCTCCAGACAGGTATCAAATGAGCAGTTCTTC
14 | - | TRBJ2-5 | many | TRBV2 | CASSDNYNTETQYF | TGTGCCAGCAGTGACAACTACAACACGGAGACCCAGTACTTC
11 | - | TRBJ1-2 | many | TRBV28 | CASSRGAGYTF | TGTGCCAGCAGCCGTGGGGCCGGCTACACCTTC
14 | - | TRBJ1-5 | many | TRBV6-2/TRBV6-3 | CASTNGGSNQPQHF | TGTGCCAGCACCAATGGGGGGAGCAATCAGCCCCAGCATTTT
15 | - | TRBJ2-7 | many | TRBV5-1 | CASSFGATATYEQYF | TGCGCCAGCAGCTTCGGGGCTACGGCTACCTACGAGCAGTACTTC
14 | - | TRBJ1-2 | few | TRBV20-1 | CSARESGSNYGYTF | TGCAGTGCTAGAGAATCGGGGTCTAACTATGGCTACACCTTC
14 | - | TRBJ1-2 | many | TRBV20-1 | CSSPERRQGDGYTF | TGCAGTTCCCCGGAGAGGCGCCAAGGGGATGGCTACACCTTC
16 | - | TRBJ2-1 | many | TRBV7-2 | CASSLAALSSYNEQFF | TGTGCCAGCAGCTTAGCGGCCCTAAGCTCCTACAATGAGCAGTTCTTC
13 | - | TRBJ1-5 | many | TRBV5-1 | CASSSDIHQPQHF | TGCGCCAGCAGCAGCGACATCCATCAGCCCCAGCATTTT
17 | TRBD1 | TRBJ2-2 | - | TRBV7-9 | CASSSMDRGRKTGELFF | TGTGCCAGCAGTTCAATGGACAGGGGGCGCAAAACCGGGGAGCTGTTTTTT
11 | - | TRBJ1-2 | few | TRBV28 | CASRQNYGYTF | TGTGCCAGCCGACAGAACTATGGCTACACCTTC
16 | TRBD1 | TRBJ2-3 | few | TRBV11-2 | CASSAFTGASTDTQYF | TGTGCCAGCAGCGCCTTTACAGGGGCTAGCACAGATACGCAGTATTTT
12 | - | TRBJ1-1 | few | TRBV19 | CASSDRWTEAFF | TGTGCCAGTAGTGACAGATGGACTGAAGCTTTCTTT